This T cell receptor beta chain is drawn from a study of Ad26.COV2.S vaccination and SARS-CoV-2 variants. Repertoires were generated with immunoSEQ multiplex PCR, while TCRdb's copy carries only in-frame clones and drops some. Of about 180,000 clones listed, roughly 89% are singletons. Unmatched junction bases numbered 16, after V lost 4 bases and J lost 9 bases. Looked up from germline, CDR1 is SGHNT and CDR2 is YYREEE (reference sequence). The CDR3 extends over 18 amino acids. As concerns this clone: Its antigen is as yet unknown.

Study-level points and caveats: People who got the vaccine or the placebo had similar non-spike TCR breadth. Analytic work on TCR breadth and depth might have understated the full extent of total T cell responses. People given the vaccine had a wider spike-specific TCR breadth than placebo recipients did. The authors reported substantial breadth in spike-specific CD8+ and CD4+ T cell responses after vaccination.

The V and J genes are TRBV5-4 and TRBJ2-1; TRBD2 matches at 13 bases. The sequencing here drew on peripheral blood, taken after recovery from COVID-19. This TCR came from a human donor who had recovered from COVID-19. This CDR3 is CASSLPGSGLAGVSEQFF. In DNA, the CDR3 is TGTGCCAGCAGCCTCCCGGGTAGCGGACTAGCGGGAGTAAGTGAGCAGTTCTTC.